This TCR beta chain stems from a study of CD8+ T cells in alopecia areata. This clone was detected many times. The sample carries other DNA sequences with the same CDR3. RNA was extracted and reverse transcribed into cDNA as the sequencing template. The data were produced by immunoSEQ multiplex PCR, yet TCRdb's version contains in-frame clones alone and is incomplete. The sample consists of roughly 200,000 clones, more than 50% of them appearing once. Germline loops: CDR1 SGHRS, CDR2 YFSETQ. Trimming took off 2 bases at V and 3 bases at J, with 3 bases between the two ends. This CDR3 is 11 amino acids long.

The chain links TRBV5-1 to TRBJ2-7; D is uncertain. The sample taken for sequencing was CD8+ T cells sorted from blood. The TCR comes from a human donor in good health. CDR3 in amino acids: CASSFLYEQYF. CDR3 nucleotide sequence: TGCGCCAGCAGCTTCCTCTACGAGCAGTACTTC.